The entry below gives a single TCR beta chain sequence along with its context. Its antigen is still unknown. V lost 6 bases and J lost 3; bases outside the gene matches: 13. The CDR3 totals 16 residues. Per the germline V gene, CDR1 is SNHLY and CDR2 is FYNNEI. This sample is drawn from a study of CD8+CD57+ T cells in acquired aplastic anemia. Turning to the study itself: Each DNA sample taken from sorted CD4+ and CD8+ cells came to approximately 3.3 ug on average.

The TCR beta profiling, which covered VDJ combination and CDR3 sequence, was carried out using genomic DNA as the template. TCRdb reanalysed the reads using MiXCR and keeps one entry per CDR3 protein. The sample yields around 200,000 distinct CDR3 sequences, 54% seen once. Study-wide points: About 27 shared CD8+ CDR3s appeared highly expressed within patients' immunodominant clones.

V and J are TRBV2 and TRBJ1-2; 7 nucleotides match TRBD1. This clonotype was sampled from a human donor in good health, serving as a control. The sample taken for sequencing was sorted CD4+, CD8+, or CD8+CD57+ T cells (not recorded which) from PBMCs. The CDR3 coding sequence is TGTGCCAGCAGCGACTTCGGACAGGACTCCCACTATGGCTACACCTTC. This sequence encodes CASSDFGQDSHYGYTF.